This T cell receptor beta chain was identified during a study of cytomegalovirus exposure and HLA in healthy donors. General study findings and limits: For TCR beta chains, V- and J-gene trimming was later linked to a missense DCLRE1C variant. Productive rates of about 87% or about 30% were seen for most TCR beta V segments in an earlier analysis. Using a false discovery rate of 0.05, a later analysis showed that 15,000 to 20,000 TCR beta sequences were associated with HLA alleles. Serostatus for CMV was the only available immune exposure information.

Primers for the PCR totalled 60 Vbeta and 13 Jbeta. Libraries were prepared by immunoSEQ multiplex PCR; TCRdb keeps only in-frame clonotypes and omits some of them. The sample yields some 150,000 clones, 75% to 90% seen once. CDR1 SGHRS and CDR2 YFSETQ come from the germline V gene. The V and J ends lost 5 bases and 2 bases, in that order; junction bases with no gene match: 7. This CDR3 has 15 amino acids. As to this clone: Antigen specificity is unknown.

This TCR was recovered from a woman between 50 and 59 years old in good health and CMV-seropositive. Sequencing was performed on PBMCs. The chain carries TRBV5-1 and TRBJ2-7, with TRBD2 identical over 10 bases. The CDR3, as DNA: TGCGCCAGCAGTCCAAGCGGGGGGGATACCTACGAGCAGTACTTC. Protein sequence: CASSPSGGDTYEQYF.